Included here is one T cell receptor (beta chain) sequence, with context. The isolated RNA, all of it, was reverse transcribed, so expressed TCRB transcripts were what got sequenced. The table came from immunoSEQ multiplex PCR; TCRdb's copy has only in-frame clones and leaves some out. The data contain around 350,000 clones, 10% to 15% of them seen just once; the ten biggest clones take up more than 0.015%. The sample comes from a study of beta chain features in type 1 diabetes. CDR3 size: 13 residues. In germline, CDR1 is SGHRS, CDR2 YFSETQ. V gave up 4 bases and J gave up 4 bases; unmatched junction bases: 4.

The rearrangement links TRBV5-1 to TRBJ1-1; 7 positions agree with TRBD1. This sequence originates from a man in his late teens or twenties in good health. Input material: naive CD4+ T cells from blood. CDR3 residues: CASSPQGVTEAFF. The CDR3 DNA is TGCGCCAGCAGCCCCCAGGGGGTCACTGAAGCTTTCTTT. Based on the CDR3 plus reference TRBV5-1 and TRBJ1-1, the full variable domain is KAGVTQTPRYLIKTRGQQVTLSCSPISGHRSVSWYQQTPGQGLQFLFEYFSETQRNKGNFPGRFSGRQFSNSRSEMNVSTLELGDSALYLCASSPQGVTEAFFGQGTRLTVV.